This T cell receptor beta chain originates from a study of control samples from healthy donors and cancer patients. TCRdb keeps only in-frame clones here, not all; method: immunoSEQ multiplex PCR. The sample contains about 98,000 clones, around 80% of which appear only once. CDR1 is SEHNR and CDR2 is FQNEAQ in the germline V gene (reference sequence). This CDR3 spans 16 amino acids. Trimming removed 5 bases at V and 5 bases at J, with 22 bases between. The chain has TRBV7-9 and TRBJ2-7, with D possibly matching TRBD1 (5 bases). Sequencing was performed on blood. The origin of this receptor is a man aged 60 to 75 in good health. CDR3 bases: TGTGCCAGCAGCGCCCAACCGCTAGGGGCCCAGAACGAGCAGTACTTC. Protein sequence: CASSAQPLGAQNEQYF.